This record looks at one T cell receptor (beta chain) sequence and its context. This sample is part of a study of blood T cell repertoires in COVID-19. Study-wide background: Whether acute or convalescent, the COVID-19 samples came from the United States, Italy and Spain. From T cells, B-cell-depleted T cells, or PBMCs came the material, which was cDNA or gDNA.

In the original analysis: The authors estimated nucleated cell counts from reference gene primer amplification. Here immunoSEQ multiplex PCR was the method, and the copy in TCRdb shows in-frame clones only, minus some. V, J and clone size derive from that table, while D and trimming were established from the DNA sequence. In the table there are tens of thousands of clones, approximately 81% of which are singletons. V lost 5 bases and J 3 bases, leaving 7 bases between the germline ends. Germline values: CDR1 KGHSH, CDR2 LQKENI. The CDR3 covers 13 residues. The rearrangement joins TRBV18 to TRBJ2-2; D remains ambiguous. Sequenced: peripheral blood. This sequence was found in a woman older than 75 with acute or convalescent COVID-19. Here the CDR3 reads CASSSIYTGELFF. The CDR3 coding sequence is TGTGCCAGCTCAAGCATATACACCGGGGAGCTGTTTTTT.